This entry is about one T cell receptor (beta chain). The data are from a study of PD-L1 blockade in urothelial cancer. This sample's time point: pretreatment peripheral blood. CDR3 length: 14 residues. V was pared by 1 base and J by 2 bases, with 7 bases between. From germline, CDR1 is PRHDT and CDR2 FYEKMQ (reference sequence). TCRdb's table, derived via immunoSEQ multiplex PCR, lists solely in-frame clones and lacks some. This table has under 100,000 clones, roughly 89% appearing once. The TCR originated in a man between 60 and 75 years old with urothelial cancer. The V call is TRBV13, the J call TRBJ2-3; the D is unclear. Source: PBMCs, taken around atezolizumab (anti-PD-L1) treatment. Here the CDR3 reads CASSLVQVTDTQYF. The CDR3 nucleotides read TGTGCCAGCAGCTTAGTGCAGGTCACAGATACGCAGTATTTT.